Listed here is a single TCR beta chain. It lacks a known antigen. Per-base qualities were not stored, and no clone one base away is much larger. Unmatched junction bases come to 0, with V trimmed by 6 bases and J by 8 bases. The CDR3 contains 12 residues, cysteine and phenylalanine counted. Of all the DNA, just the CDR3 is kept, 36 bases in frame from base 1. CDR1 and CDR2 were assigned from the germline V gene as MDHEN and SYDVKM. This record comes from a study of cytomegalovirus exposure and HLA in healthy donors (dated by TCRdb to the late 2010s). About the full investigation: The 700 or so repertoires of the first cohort and the roughly 110 validation repertoires were produced on the same platform, according to a later analysis. The study was designed to test whether signatures of past pathogen exposure could be identified by cataloging public T cell receptors. A separate validation cohort of about 110 different subjects was used in addition to the roughly 620-subject first cohort. High-throughput TCR immunosequencing, statistical association of individual TCRs with disease status, and machine learning were combined to predict cytomegalovirus infection status.

The donors belonged to the validation cohort of around 110 subjects, which was separate from the 666-subject first cohort. Receptor libraries were prepared by the immunoSEQ multiplex PCR assay. Processing in the source paper ran as follows. A statistical classification framework was built to diagnose cytomegalovirus status from the catalog of TCR beta chain sequences. The clones in this table, taken by TCRdb from immuneACCESS, are in-frame only. Not every clone is retained; where verified, under half of the shortfall comes from an unresolved V gene, and the cause of the rest is unknown. That table furnishes V, J and clone size, whereas the DNA furnished D and trimming. The sample table holds about 360,000 clones, of which around 86% were seen once. Of the sample, 0.83% falls within the top ten clones. Findings and caveats that apply to the study as a whole: A total of 150 to 200 TCR beta chains were listed by the study as associated with cytomegalovirus. The validation cohort had no HLA typing available for a later analysis, so co-occurrence within that cohort was assessed over all 120 or so repertoires. A few of the identified cytomegalovirus-associated TCR beta chains were confirmed in vitro to be specific for cytomegalovirus antigens. Subsequent analysis determined that TCRs grouped into clusters in the first cohort also showed a tendency toward co-occurrence across the 120 or so validation repertoires, and approximately 93% of cluster scores exceeded 0. The authors suggested that the approach could potentially be generalized to other disease states and immunological phenotypes. Most TCR sequences were seen in very few donors, while some public TCRs were found in many individuals. In both the original and validation cohorts, the classifier was reported to diagnose cytomegalovirus status with high specificity and sensitivity.

The material sequenced was PBMCs. This chain is built from TRBV28 and TRBJ2-1; the central 11 bases match TRBD2. The TCR was taken from a woman younger than 30 in good health and CMV-seronegative. The CDR3 amino acid sequence is: CASRTSGDEQFF. The sequence in DNA is TGTGCCAGCAGGACTAGCGGGGATGAGCAGTTCTTC. When the CDR3 is completed using the reference TRBV28 and TRBJ2-1 genes on either side, the full variable domain is DVKVTQSSRYLVKRTGEKVFLECVQDMDHENMFWYRQDPGLGLRLIYFSYDVKMKEKGDIPEGYSVSREKKERFSLILESASTNQTSMYLCASRTSGDEQFFGPGTRLTVL.